Following are 24 T cell receptor beta chains from one sample sequenced in a study of T-cell reconstitution after alpha-beta-depleted transplantation in children. This sample's TCRbeta library carried unique molecular identifier barcodes. TCRdb fed the PCR reads into MiXCR, producing one record per CDR3 protein. The table lists approximately 200,000 distinct CDR3 sequences, 6.3% of them singletons. Sequenced here: PBMCs, sampled before TCRalphabeta/CD19-depleted stem cell transplant. All receptors come from a girl in the first two years of life with combined immunodeficiency, due to receive a stem cell transplant.

This clonotype was detected many times. This chain uses TRBV3-1 with TRBJ1-1, with a weak D call TRBD1 (5 bases). Between the trimmed V and J ends, which lost 1 base and 0 bases, there was a span of 12 bases. Germline CDR1 LGHDT, CDR2 YNNKEL (reference sequence). The CDR3 runs to 16 residues. Here the CDR3 DNA reads TGTGCCAGCAGCCAAGGGGGCAGTAACTTGAACACTGAAGCTTTCTTT. It is translated as CASSQGGSNLNTEAFF.

CDR3 sequence reads: CASSLAAGRTNYGYTF. CDR3 in DNA: TGTGCCAGCAGCTTGGCGGCAGGCCGGACTAACTATGGCTACACCTTC. V gene TRBV5-5 combines with J gene TRBJ1-2, with unresolved D. The CDR3 has 16 residues. V was shortened by 0 bases and J by 0 bases, with 12 bases between the two germline ends. Germline lookup yields CDR1 SGHKS and CDR2 YYEKEE (reference sequence).

The chain is built from TRBV20-1 and TRBJ2-4; TRBD1 might be the D (6 bases). From germline, CDR1 is DFQATT and CDR2 SNEGSKA (reference sequence). Trimming stripped 6 bases from V and 0 bases from J, with 15 bases between. The CDR3 extends over 15 amino acids. The CDR3: CSAPDSWVAKNIQYF. The CDR3 region has the DNA TGCAGTGCCCCGGACAGTTGGGTAGCCAAAAACATTCAGTACTTC.

This clonotype was observed a single time. This clone may be a read error of a much larger clone one base away. The chain carries TRBV13 and TRBJ2-7; TRBD1 might be the D (6 bases). Germline CDR1 and CDR2: PRHDT and FYEKMQ (reference sequence). This CDR3 is 14 amino acids long. In DNA, the CDR3 is TGTGCCATCAGCTTATGGGACACCCCCTACGAGCAGTACTTC. This translates into CAISLWDTPYEQYF.

This chain links TRBV25-1 with TRBJ1-1; tentative D call: TRBD1 (6 bases). Germline CDR1 is MGHDK and CDR2 is SYGVNS. V lost 7 bases to trimming and J lost 4 bases, with 13 bases between them. CDR3 size: 13 residues. CDR3 DNA sequence: TGTGCCAGCACCATTCAGGGGAGCACTGAAGCTTTCTTT. Protein sequence: CASTIQGSTEAFF.

The chain carries TRBV14 and TRBJ2-5, with unresolved D. The CDR3 runs to 13 residues. Trimming removed 0 bases at V and 4 bases at J, with 6 bases between. Per the germline V gene, CDR1 is SGHDN and CDR2 is FVKESK. The CDR3: CASSQERRETQYF. The DNA for the CDR3 is TGTGCCAGCAGCCAAGAGAGGAGAGAGACCCAGTACTTC. Together with reference TRBV14 and TRBJ2-5, the CDR3 gives the full variable domain: EAGVTQFPSHSVIEKGQTVTLRCDPISGHDNLYWYRRVMGKEIKFLLHFVKESKQDESGMPNNRFLAERTGGTYSTLKVQPAELEDSGVYFCASSQERRETQYFGPGTRLLVL.

This clonotype was observed at least ten times. The chain joins TRBV18 to TRBJ2-1; 8 nucleotides line up with TRBD2. V was pared by 6 bases and J by 6 bases, with 10 bases of the junction left unmatched. Germline V gives CDR1 KGHSH, CDR2 LQKENI. The CDR3 totals 15 residues. The CDR3 spells CASSPIAGSPNEQFF. The CDR3, as DNA: TGTGCCAGCTCTCCTATAGCGGGAAGTCCCAATGAGCAGTTCTTC.

This chain connects TRBV28 to TRBJ1-6, with 8 bases aligning to TRBD1. This CDR3 is 14 amino acids long. Losses at the gene ends were 6 bases for V and 10 bases for J; bases not matched to a gene: 8. From germline, CDR1 is MDHEN and CDR2 SYDVKM. CDR3 sequence (DNA): TGTGCCAGCAGACTTGGGACAGGACGATCACCCCTCCACTTT. Amino acids: CASRLGTGRSPLHF.

This clonotype was counted many times. V is TRBV12-3 or TRBV12-4 and J is TRBJ2-7, with D perhaps TRBD1 (6 bases). The CDR3 length is 15 residues. Trimming took 5 bases from V and 3 from J, leaving 17 bases between them. The CDR3 loop is CASSLQPDRFYEQYF. DNA for the CDR3: TGTGCCAGCAGTCTACAGCCCGACAGGTTCTACGAGCAGTACTTC.

J is TRBJ2-7 and V is TRBV19, with D perhaps TRBD2 (6 bases). The CDR3 runs 15 residues. CDR1 is LNHDA, CDR2 SQIVND, per germline (reference sequence). Trimming cost V 3 bases and J 2 bases, with 14 bases left between them. This CDR3 is CASSIGGGFAYEQYF. Here the CDR3 DNA reads TGTGCCAGTAGTATCGGGGGAGGATTTGCCTACGAGCAGTACTTC. Combining the CDR3 with reference TRBV19 and TRBJ2-7 gives the whole variable domain DGGITQSPKYLFRKEGQNVTLSCEQNLNHDAMYWYRQDPGQGLRLIYYSQIVNDFQKGDIAEGYSVSREKKESFPLTVTSAQKNPTAFYLCASSIGGGFAYEQYFGPGTRLTVT.

This clonotype occurred many times. This sequence joins TRBV6-5 and TRBJ1-2; D uncertain. The length of the CDR3 is 12 residues. The ends were cut back, 0 bases at V and 8 bases at J, with 7 bases in the middle. Germline-derived CDR1 and CDR2 are MNHEY and SVGAGI. DNA of the CDR3: TGTGCCAGCAGTTACTCGATGGGGGGCTACACCTTC. Protein product: CASSYSMGGYTF.

This clonotype was detected ten times or more. The CDR3 sequence is CSATSRGRKTQYF. CDR3 coding DNA: TGCAGTGCTACGAGCAGGGGGCGGAAGACCCAGTACTTC. The chain is built from TRBV20-1 and TRBJ2-5, with TRBD1 matching 8 bases. V lost 4 bases and J lost 6; bases outside the gene matches: 7. This CDR3 has 13 amino acids. From germline, CDR1 is DFQATT and CDR2 SNEGSKA (reference sequence).

Many counts were recorded for this clonotype. The genes are TRBV12-3 or TRBV12-4 and TRBJ2-3, with TRBD2 as a possible D gene (6 bases). Trimming pared 5 bases from V and 1 base from J, leaving 16 bases between. The CDR3 extends over 16 amino acids. The CDR3 nucleotides are TGTGCCAGCAGTCCCCGGAGGGGATGGGGCACAGATACGCAGTATTTT. It yields the protein CASSPRRGWGTDTQYF.

This clonotype was found many times. The V gene is TRBV2, the J gene TRBJ2-3, with 8 bases matching TRBD2. This CDR3 is 15 amino acids long. Germline V gives CDR1 SNHLY, CDR2 FYNNEI. Germline trimming cut 5 bases from V and 4 bases from J; bases unmatched to any gene: 8. CDR3 coding DNA: TGTGCCAGCAGTTGGACTAGCACGGGCCCAGATACGCAGTATTTT. Encoded protein: CASSWTSTGPDTQYF.

This clonotype was counted ten times or more. The V gene is TRBV27, the J gene TRBJ1-2; TRBD1 agrees at 12 bases. V shed 0 bases, J shed 4 bases, and the junction held 9 bases outside the gene matches. CDR3 size: 18 residues. Looked up from germline, CDR1 is MNHEY and CDR2 is SMNVEV (reference sequence). The CDR3 DNA follows: TGTGCCAGCAGTTTATCGTCTTTGGGACAGGGGGCATTCTATGGCTACACCTTC. Translating it yields CASSLSSLGQGAFYGYTF.

This clonotype was found a few times. This chain joins TRBV18 and TRBJ2-3, with D hard to call. V lost 2 bases, J lost 0 bases, and 6 bases lay in between. CDR1 KGHSH and CDR2 LQKENI come from the germline V gene. This CDR3 comprises 14 residues. The CDR3 here is CASSPGSSTDTQYF. For the CDR3, the DNA is TGTGCCAGCTCACCAGGGTCTAGCACAGATACGCAGTATTTT.

This clonotype was seen many times. The chain employs TRBV29-1 and TRBJ2-5; TRBD2 matches at 12 bases. The CDR3 totals 18 residues. Per germline, CDR1 SQVTM and CDR2 ANQGSEA. V lost 1 base and J lost 7; bases outside the gene matches: 16. The CDR3 DNA is TGCAGCGTTGAAGGACTAGCGGGGGTCAAAGGTGATTCCTGGACCCAGTACTTC. Its translation: CSVEGLAGVKGDSWTQYF.

This clonotype was counted ten times or more. The rearrangement joins TRBV7-8 to TRBJ2-1; possibly TRBD2 for D (5 bases). This CDR3 contains 15 residues. The germline gives CDR1 SGHVS, CDR2 FQNEAQ. V was trimmed by 3 bases and J by 7 bases, leaving 16 bases between them. CDR3 region: CASSFLIRTGNEQFF. CDR3 coding DNA: TGTGCCAGCAGCTTCCTAATCAGGACGGGGAATGAGCAGTTCTTC.

This clonotype was counted at least ten times. This rearrangement joins TRBV12-3 or TRBV12-4 to TRBJ2-1; no clear D. Trimming removed 2 bases at V and 10 bases at J, with 9 bases between. The CDR3 is made up of 12 amino acids. Here the CDR3 DNA reads TGTGCCAGCAGTTTATGGTCCGGCGAGCAGTTCTTC. Its protein is CASSLWSGEQFF.

This clonotype was seen many times. V gene TRBV20-1 combines with J gene TRBJ2-1; D assignment may be TRBD1 or TRBD2 (5 bases each). This CDR3 has 16 amino acids. The germline CDR1 and CDR2 sequences are DFQATT and SNEGSKA (reference sequence). Trimming left V 2 bases short and J 0 bases short, with 14 bases between. For the CDR3, the DNA is TGCAGTGCTAGATTCAGTTCGGGGCTCTCCTACAATGAGCAGTTCTTC. It is translated as CSARFSSGLSYNEQFF.

This clonotype was counted ten times or more. The chain combines TRBV27 with TRBJ2-1; tentatively, D is TRBD2 (6 bases). CDR1 and CDR2 (germline): MNHEY, SMNVEV (reference sequence). The CDR3 length is 13 residues. Trimming cost V 10 bases and J 7 bases, with 17 bases left between them. The CDR3 region has the DNA TGTGCCATAGAGGCTAGCGAGGGGAATGAGCAGTTCTTC. It yields the protein CAIEASEGNEQFF.

This clonotype has a count of ten or more. This chain joins TRBV20-1 and TRBJ2-1; maybe TRBD2 (5 bases). Germline-derived CDR1 and CDR2 are DFQATT and SNEGSKA (reference sequence). Trimming shortened V by 3 bases and J by 0 bases, and 6 bases separated the two germline ends. The CDR3 length is 13 residues. The CDR3 nucleotides read TGCAGTGCTAGGGACTTCTCCTACAATGAGCAGTTCTTC. The encoded protein is CSARDFSYNEQFF.

This clonotype was found many times. The genes are TRBV28 and TRBJ1-2, with D possibly matching TRBD1 (6 bases). The CDR3 has 14 residues. The germline gives CDR1 MDHEN, CDR2 SYDVKM. Trimming took off 3 bases at V and 9 bases at J, with 17 bases between the two ends. In nucleotides, the CDR3 is TGTGCCAGCAGTTTTATACAGGGAGACACTAGCTACACCTTC. This translates into CASSFIQGDTSYTF.

The chain recombines TRBV7-6 with TRBJ2-1; tentative D call: TRBD1 (7 bases). This CDR3 region has 19 residues. The V end lost 2 bases, the J end lost 4 bases, and 24 bases lay between the germline ends. The V gene's germline CDR1 is SGHVS and CDR2 FNYEAQ. This chain's CDR3 is CASSLSPSLGGQHYNEQFF. In DNA, the CDR3 is TGTGCCAGCAGCTTAAGCCCCTCCCTGGGGGGACAGCATTACAATGAGCAGTTCTTC.